This T cell receptor (beta chain) was sequenced for a study of OX40 agonist ivuxolimab in advanced cancers. Whole-study context: Partial responses occurred in Three dose-escalation patients, one with hepatocellular carcinoma and two with cutaneous melanoma.

The CDR3 is made up of 14 amino acids. Per the germline V gene, CDR1 is SGDLS and CDR2 is YYNGEE. Trimming shortened V by 0 bases and J by 4 bases, and 11 bases separated the two germline ends. This table comes from immunoSEQ multiplex PCR, and its TCRdb copy is limited to in-frame clones, with some not included. Of about 78,000 clones in the sample, around 87% were seen once. Findings and caveats of the study: Patients with a partial response at 0.1-3.0 mg/kg had among the lowest clonal expansion.

Autoimmune disease history or systemic immunosuppression led to patient exclusion. Peripheral blood came from all dose cohorts at three timepoints. As for this clone: As yet, its antigen is unknown.

This chain connects TRBV9 to TRBJ2-7; D gene uncertain. This material consisted of CD4+ or CD8+ T cells sorted from blood, taken in a trial of the OX40 agonist ivuxolimab. The receptor was derived from an adult with an advanced solid tumor such as melanoma, head and neck, liver or kidney cancer. CDR3 amino acids: CASSVAPHDYEQYF. CDR3 sequence (DNA): TGTGCCAGCAGCGTAGCCCCCCATGATTACGAGCAGTACTTC.